One and the same sample provided the 7 T cell receptor beta chains below, sequenced in a study of cytomegalovirus exposure and HLA in healthy donors. Assay: immunoSEQ multiplex PCR; the TCRdb copy retains only in-frame clones and omits some. The sample lists 150,000 to 200,000 clones; about 81% were seen once. The sequenced material came from PBMCs. Receptors originate from a woman aged 25 to 39 in good health and CMV-seronegative.

This chain links TRBV4-2 with TRBJ2-1; the match to TRBD2 covers 7 bases. Germline trimming cut 0 bases from V and 4 bases from J; bases unmatched to any gene: 3. The germline V gene has CDR1 LGHNA and CDR2 YNFKEQ. The CDR3 runs to 15 residues. The CDR3 DNA is TGTGCCAGCAGCCAAGATCTAGCGGCTTACAATGAGCAGTTCTTC. Protein product: CASSQDLAAYNEQFF.

This clone showed up just once. For the CDR3, the DNA is TGTGCCAGCAGCGGGGACAGGGGAGTGTCACCCCTCCACTTT. Its protein product is CASSGDRGVSPLHF. The chain uses TRBV2 and TRBJ1-6; TRBD1 agrees at 10 bases. This CDR3 has 14 amino acids. The V gene's germline CDR1 is SNHLY and CDR2 FYNNEI. With V trimmed by 6 bases and J by 10 bases, 6 bases remained unmatched.

The rearrangement uses TRBV7-3 and TRBJ2-3; D is ambiguous. V was cut by 0 bases and J by 1 base, with 8 bases left in between. In germline, CDR1 is SGHTA, CDR2 FQGTGA. This CDR3 comprises 15 residues. The CDR3: CASSLTPGGTDTQYF. The CDR3 nucleotides are TGTGCCAGCAGCTTAACTCCAGGTGGCACAGATACGCAGTATTTT. The full variable domain, rest sourced from reference TRBV7-3 and TRBJ2-3, is GAGVSQTPSNKVTEKGKYVELRCDPISGHTALYWYRQSLGQGPEFLIYFQGTGAADDSGLPNDRFFAVRPEGSVSTLKIQRTERGDSAVYLCASSLTPGGTDTQYFGPGTRLTVL.

This chain joins TRBV7-9 and TRBJ1-5; D unclear. V lost 5 bases and J lost 7, with 18 bases in between. The V gene's germline CDR1 is SEHNR and CDR2 FQNEAQ (reference sequence). This CDR3 region has 15 residues. CDR3 region: CASSPVGSPGQPQHF. In DNA form, the CDR3 reads TGTGCCAGCAGCCCCGTCGGGTCACCTGGGCAGCCCCAGCATTTT.

The CDR3 reads CASSINRGKYGYTF. The CDR3, as DNA: TGTGCCAGCAGTATTAACAGGGGGAAGTATGGCTACACCTTC. The V call is TRBV28, the J call TRBJ1-2, with 8 bases identical to TRBD1. Germline lookup yields CDR1 MDHEN and CDR2 SYDVKM. The CDR3 runs 14 residues. Trimming took 5 bases from V and 5 from J; bases not matched to a gene: 7.

This clone was seen a single time. The chain is built from TRBV5-8 and TRBJ1-4, with D uncertain. The CDR3 sequence is 14 residues long. The V gene's germline CDR1 is SGHTS and CDR2 YDEGEE. Between the trimmed V and J ends, which lost 0 bases and 4 bases, there was a span of 7 bases. The CDR3 bases are TGTGCCAGCAGCTTGGACAGAAATAATGAAAAACTGTTTTTT. This sequence encodes CASSLDRNNEKLFF.

The count of this clone is one. The chain has TRBV4-1 and TRBJ2-7; 9 bases match TRBD1. The CDR3 totals 15 residues. Germline values: CDR1 MGHRA, CDR2 YSYEKL. V lost 4 bases and J lost 2; bases outside the gene matches: 6. CDR3 sequence (DNA): TGCGCCAGCAGCCTTGGGGGGACAGGGACCTACGAGCAGTACTTC. Protein: CASSLGGTGTYEQYF.